Detailed here is one T cell receptor beta chain. Its antigen is as yet unknown. With a much larger clone just one base away, this may be a read error. The conserved closing phenylalanine or tryptophan is absent in this CDR3, likely reflecting a read error. The data were obtained in a study of T-cell reconstitution after alpha-beta-depleted transplantation in children. Preparing the TCRbeta library involved the use of unique molecular identifiers. Each CDR3 protein is one row after TCRdb ran MiXCR on the PCR reads. The sample lists about 300,000 distinct CDR3 sequences; 6% to 10% were seen once. Looked up from germline, CDR1 is LGHNA and CDR2 is YNFKEQ. Trimming took off 4 bases at V and 7 bases at J, with 16 bases between the two ends. The CDR3 covers 14 residues. Notes on the study in general: About two months after transplant, alpha-beta T cells reportedly came from several hundred expanded graft clones. Hyperexpanded clones declined; after one year, newly produced T cells mostly supplied diversity. Certain patients had high TCRbeta diversity at day 60, and it came from recipient T cells and thymic progenitors that survived.

Sequencing was performed on peripheral blood, taken 360 days after TCRalphabeta/CD19-depleted stem cell transplant. The gene calls are TRBV4-2 and TRBJ1-2, with unresolved D. This sequence was found in a female patient aged 2-9 years who had a stem cell transplant for Fanconi anemia, so the T cells may come from the graft donor. CDR3 sequence (DNA): TGTGCCAGCAGCCGCCTCCAGGACCCCAGTGGCTACACCCTC. The encoded protein is CASSRLQDPSGYTL.